This T cell receptor (beta chain) was sequenced in a study of blood T cell repertoires in COVID-19. TCRdb keeps only in-frame clones here, not all; method: immunoSEQ multiplex PCR. The repertoire holds about 80,000 clones, with around 91% as singletons. Germline lookup yields CDR1 MDHEN and CDR2 SYDVKM. With 5 bases removed from V and 6 bases from J, the gap between germline ends came to 11 bases. This CDR3 contains 13 residues. Source material: peripheral blood. The chain uses TRBV28 and TRBJ1-5; D perhaps matches TRBD1 (5 bases). This sequence was found in a woman of 80 years or more with active or convalescent COVID-19. The CDR3 reads CASSAAGLQPQHF. The CDR3 DNA reads TGTGCCAGCAGTGCAGCGGGGCTTCAGCCCCAGCATTTT.